The text below deals with one TCR beta chain. Its antigen is unidentified. The CDR3 runs to 15 residues. With 5 bases removed from V and 4 bases from J, the gap between germline ends came to 14 bases. The germline V gene has CDR1 LNHDA and CDR2 SQIVND (reference sequence). The data belong to a study of T cell responses to AZD1222 COVID-19 vaccine. Study-wide findings and caveats: Spike was spanned by vaccine-associated CD4 TCRs, with dominance at 160-218 and 743-854. Most donors were white British and more were female, and clonal diversity was possibly underestimated. It was only after the peak T cell response that any repertoires were sampled. Increases in Spike-specific TCR breadth and depth were seen after two AZD1222 doses.

Profiled with immunoSEQ multiplex PCR; TCRdb holds only in-frame clones, not every one. In the table there are fewer than 200,000 clones, around 92% of which are singletons. This sequence originates from an adult in good health. Sequenced here: peripheral blood, sampled on day 0 of MenACWY control vaccination. The chain couples TRBV19 to TRBJ1-4, with TRBD1 as a possible D gene (6 bases). The CDR3 loop reads CASSPFGQRNEKLFF. The CDR3 nucleotides are TGTGCCAGTAGTCCCTTCGGACAGCGTAATGAAAAACTGTTTTTT.